This entry features one T cell receptor (beta chain) sequence. This record comes from a study of blood T cell repertoires in COVID-19. Study summary: T cells, B-cell-depleted T cells, or PBMCs supplied cDNA or gDNA.

V was pared by 3 bases and J by 12 bases, with 4 bases of the junction left unmatched. This CDR3 comprises 12 residues. Looked up from germline, CDR1 is LNHNV and CDR2 is YYDKDF (reference sequence). TCRdb keeps only in-frame clones here, not all; method: immunoSEQ multiplex PCR. The profile shows 180,000 or so clones, approximately 86% of them singletons. The sequence was obtained from a man in his sixties who had recovered from COVID-19. This chain joins TRBV15 and TRBJ2-1, with 8 bases fitting TRBD2. What was sequenced was peripheral blood. This CDR3 reads CATSRGTSGQFF. The CDR3 coding sequence is TGTGCCACCAGCAGGGGAACTAGCGGGCAGTTCTTC.